The entry that follows covers one TCR beta chain sequence. Its antigen is currently not known. Base-call qualities are not available, and no considerably larger clone is one nucleotide away. These data are taken from a study of blood T cell repertoires in COVID-19 (dated by TCRdb to 2019 to 2021). Describing the broader study: Collaborator samples came from the United States, Italy and Spain and covered acute and convalescent phases of COVID-19. Deeply sampled blood TCRbeta repertoires from subjects exposed to, actively infected with, or recovered from COVID-19 were included in the dataset. The prospective study material was composed of cDNA or gDNA derived from T cells, B-cell-depleted T cells, or PBMCs. A freely available public database, intended as a resource for researchers studying the immune response to SARS-CoV-2, is where the repertoires were released. The samples were drawn from two sources: the first 160 participants of the ongoing ImmuneRACE study, and over 950 subjects contributed by 6 global collaborators. Where available, HLA class I and class II types were obtained from metadata supplied by the sample provider rather than from assay-based typing. The sample metadata nearly always contained a de-identified subject ID, COVID-19 status, age in years and sex. General findings and caveats noted by the study authors: The amount of clinical and demographic metadata varied by source and participant and was provided uncurated.

Collaborating institutions collected whole blood in K2EDTA tubes following their own protocols. Collaborator samples were shipped for TCRbeta analysis as frozen whole blood, isolated PBMCs, or DNA extracted from either sample type. Sequences SGHNT (CDR1) and YYREEE (CDR2) are obtained from the germline V gene (reference sequence). V was cut back by 0 bases and J by 1 base, leaving a gap of 15 bases between them. From the cysteine through the phenylalanine, the CDR3 covers 17 amino acids. CDR3 DNA only is kept here, 51 bases in frame from base 1. The immunoSEQ Assay, a bias-controlled multiplex PCR, was used to amplify TCRbeta CDR3 regions from genomic DNA. The study's own analysis went as follows. Within the assay, amplification of reference gene primers was used to estimate how many nucleated cells each sample contained. To quantify the absolute abundance of each unique TCRbeta CDR3 rearrangement, sequence reads were collapsed and filtered. For each sample, productive Simpson clonality was calculated as the square root of Simpson's diversity index over productive rearrangements. TCRdb took over this immuneACCESS table, retaining in-frame rearrangements with V and J assigned. Such tables are incomplete; in checked studies, under half of the missing clones stem from an unresolved V gene, and the remainder is unexplained. That table furnishes V, J and clone size, whereas the DNA furnished D and trimming. Recorded for this sample are around 100,000 clones; 70% to 90% of them occurred a single time. The ten largest clones represent 2.5% to 3.5% of the sample.

The rearrangement joined TRBV5-4 to TRBJ2-3; no D gene is confidently identified. This receptor was obtained from a man aged 45-65 years in a cohort sampled during active COVID-19. Sequenced sample: peripheral blood. The DNA sequence is given as TGTGCCAGCAGCTTGGACCTAGTCGGCCTAGGCACAGATACGCAGTATTTT. Its protein is CASSLDLVGLGTDTQYF.